The rows below give T cell receptor beta chains drawn from one sample of a study of cytomegalovirus exposure and HLA in healthy donors. Produced via immunoSEQ multiplex PCR; TCRdb's table is partial and in-frame only. Of 140,000 or so clones in the sample, about two thirds were seen once. Sequencing was carried out using PBMCs. The receptors stem from a man aged 40-50 years in good health and CMV-seronegative. Each CDR3 is given with its conserved first and last residue. D genes are given only for firm matches. Clone sizes are given selectively: once, few, many, or a class where the clone is expanded.

TRBV11-2	few	NA	TRBJ2-2	CASSLDGGYTGELFF	TGTGCCAGCAGCTTAGACGGGGGTTATACCGGGGAGCTGTTTTTT
TRBV25-1	once	NA	TRBJ2-7	CASSDLRDIAPYEQYF	TGTGCCAGCAGTGATCTCCGGGACATTGCACCCTACGAGCAGTACTTC
TRBV29-1	few	TRBD1	TRBJ2-7	CSVQGMTGTDSYEQYF	TGCAGCGTCCAGGGAATGACCGGGACAGACTCCTACGAGCAGTACTTC
TRBV19	NA	NA	TRBJ1-5	CASSIIAGSPNQPQHF	TGTGCCAGTAGTATCATAGCCGGGAGCCCGAATCAGCCCCAGCATTTT
TRBV30	NA	TRBD2	TRBJ2-3	CASRRRDYLSTDTQYF	TGTGCCTCACGGCGCCGGGACTACCTTTCCACAGATACGCAGTATTTT
TRBV7-9	NA	TRBD1	TRBJ1-5	CASSQGGPLPDQPQHF	TGTGCCAGCAGCCAGGGGGGACCCCTCCCGGATCAGCCCCAGCATTTT
TRBV30	NA	NA	TRBJ2-7	CAWSVERTYEQYF	TGTGCCTGGAGTGTAGAGCGGACCTACGAGCAGTACTTC
TRBV7-8	NA	TRBD2	TRBJ2-7	CASSPRGLGSPSYEQYF	TGTGCCAGCAGCCCACGGGGACTAGGCTCCCCTTCATACGAGCAGTACTTC
TRBV6-5	once	TRBD1	TRBJ2-7	CASTPTGDSYEQYF	TGTGCCAGCACTCCTACAGGGGACAGCTACGAGCAGTACTTC
TRBV29-1	NA	NA	TRBJ1-2	CSVETGNYGYTF	TGCAGCGTAGAAACAGGAAACTATGGCTACACCTTC
TRBV5-1	once	TRBD1	TRBJ1-4	CASSQDRDEKLFF	TGCGCCAGCAGCCAAGACAGGGACGAAAAACTGTTTTTT
TRBV15	NA	NA	TRBJ2-7	CATSREGGASYEQYF	TGTGCCACCAGCAGAGAGGGGGGGGCATCCTACGAGCAGTACTTC
TRBV6-4	few	TRBD1	TRBJ2-3	CASSEATGGPTDTQYF	TGTGCCAGCAGTGAAGCGACAGGGGGTCCCACAGATACGCAGTATTTT
TRBV25-1	NA	NA	TRBJ2-3	CASSAAVQADTQYF	TGTGCCAGCAGTGCAGCCGTACAGGCAGATACGCAGTATTTT
TRBV7-8	NA	NA	TRBJ2-2	CASSLLIRANTGELFF	TGTGCCAGCAGTCTCTTAATAAGAGCGAACACCGGGGAGCTGTTTTTT